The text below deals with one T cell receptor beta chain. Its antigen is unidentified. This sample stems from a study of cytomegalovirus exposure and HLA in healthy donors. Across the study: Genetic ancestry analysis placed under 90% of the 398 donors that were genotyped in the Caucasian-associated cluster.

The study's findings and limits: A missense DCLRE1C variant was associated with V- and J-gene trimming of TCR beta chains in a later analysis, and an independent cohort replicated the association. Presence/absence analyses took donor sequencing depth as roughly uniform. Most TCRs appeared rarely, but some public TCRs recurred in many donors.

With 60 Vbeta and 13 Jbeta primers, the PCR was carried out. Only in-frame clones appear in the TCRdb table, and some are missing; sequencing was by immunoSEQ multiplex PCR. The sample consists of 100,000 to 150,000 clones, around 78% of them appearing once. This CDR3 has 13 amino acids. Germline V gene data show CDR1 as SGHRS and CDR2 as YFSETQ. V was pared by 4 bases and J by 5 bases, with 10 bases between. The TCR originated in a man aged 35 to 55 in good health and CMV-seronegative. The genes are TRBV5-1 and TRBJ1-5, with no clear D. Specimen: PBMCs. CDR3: CASSLDRDQPQHF. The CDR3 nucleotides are TGCGCCAGCAGCCTGGACCGCGATCAGCCCCAGCATTTT.